This T cell receptor beta chain is from a study of shared clonotypes between healthy human individuals. TCRdb keeps only in-frame clones here, not all; method: immunoSEQ multiplex PCR. The top ten clones hold more than 0.35% of a sample with 2 million to 2.5 million clones, roughly 93% of them seen once. This CDR3 is built from 15 residues. V lost 6 bases and J 2 bases, leaving 14 bases between the germline ends. Germline-derived CDR1 and CDR2 are SNHLY and FYNNEI. The sequencing sample was made of naive CD4+ T cells from PBMCs. Sample subset: CD45RA+ positively selected. The chain combines TRBV2 with TRBJ1-5; D gene unclear. This sequence originates from a man aged 18 to 29 in good health. Some clones in this sample may be carry-over from other donors' samples. CDR3 sequence (DNA): TGTGCCAGCAGCGGGCTGGGCCGGGGCAATCAGCCCCAGCATTTT. Its protein product is CASSGLGRGNQPQHF. The whole variable domain, filled in from reference TRBV2 and TRBJ1-5, reads EPEVTQTPSHQVTQMGQEVILRCVPISNHLYFYWYRQILGQKVEFLVSFYNNEISEKSEIFDDQFSVERPDGSNFTLKIRSTKLEDSAMYFCASSGLGRGNQPQHFGDGTRLSIL.